The 23 T cell receptor beta chains presented below share a single source sample, sequenced in a study of cytomegalovirus exposure and HLA in healthy donors. Researchers ran the PCR with 60 Vbeta and 13 Jbeta primers. Produced via immunoSEQ multiplex PCR; TCRdb's table is partial and in-frame only. The profile shows over 100,000 clones, about 76% of them singletons. Sequencing was done on a sample of PBMCs. These receptors came from a woman aged 40 to 49 in good health and CMV-seronegative.

The chain uses TRBV7-3 and TRBJ2-2; the match to TRBD1 covers 7 bases. The germline V gene has CDR1 SGHTA and CDR2 FQGTGA. V dropped 10 bases and J dropped 0; count of bases not matched to a gene: 5. The CDR3 length is 14 residues. CDR3 loop: CATSDRTNTGELFF. The CDR3 nucleotides read TGTGCCACCTCGGACAGGACGAACACCGGGGAGCTGTTTTTT.

The rearrangement joins TRBV6-1 to TRBJ2-1; weak D call: TRBD2 (5 bases). V lost 4 bases to trimming and J lost 6 bases, with 19 bases between them. The germline gives CDR1 MNHNS, CDR2 SASEGT. This CDR3 region has 16 residues. This CDR3 reads CASSVTRLRPLNEQFF. The CDR3 nucleotides read TGTGCCAGCAGTGTTACTAGACTTCGCCCCCTCAATGAGCAGTTCTTC.

This chain joins TRBV30 and TRBJ1-5; tentative D call: TRBD1 (5 bases). CDR3 length: 16 amino acids. Germline CDR1 is GTSNPN and CDR2 is SVGIG (reference sequence). Trimming removed 2 bases from V and 9 bases from J, with 23 bases in between. The CDR3 DNA sequence: TGTGCCTGGAGTCCTCGAACAGAATTAGTGGGGCGGCCCCAGCATTTT. Amino acids: CAWSPRTELVGRPQHF.

The rearrangement joins TRBV4-3 to TRBJ2-3, with 7 bases identical to TRBD2. This CDR3 comprises 16 residues. Germline V gene sequence: CDR1 LGHNA, CDR2 YSLEER. The V and J ends lost 0 bases and 1 base, in that order; junction bases with no gene match: 4. CDR3 residues: CASSQEQGGGTDTQYF. CDR3 nucleotides: TGCGCCAGCAGCCAAGAGCAGGGAGGGGGCACAGATACGCAGTATTTT.

The chain recombines TRBV7-6 with TRBJ2-7, with 7 positions matching TRBD2. J lost 3 bases, V lost 1 base, and 6 bases had no gene match. The CDR3 is made up of 15 amino acids. Germline values: CDR1 SGHVS, CDR2 FNYEAQ. The CDR3 loop is CASSLGPSGFYEQYF. CDR3 DNA: TGTGCCAGCAGCTTAGGGCCTAGCGGATTCTACGAGCAGTACTTC.

The chain has TRBV7-9 and TRBJ1-2; D is ambiguous. Germline CDR1 reads SEHNR; CDR2 reads FQNEAQ (reference sequence). The germline V and J ends were trimmed by 1 base and 5 bases, with 5 bases remaining between them. The CDR3 is made up of 12 amino acids. CDR3 amino acids: CASSLVRYGYTF. For the CDR3, the DNA is TGTGCCAGCAGCTTAGTACGGTATGGCTACACCTTC. Complete variable domain (other parts from reference TRBV7-9 and TRBJ1-2): DTGVSQNPRHKITKRGQNVTFRCDPISEHNRLYWYRQTLGQGPEFLTYFQNEAQLEKSRLLSDRFSAERPKGSFSTLEIQRTEQGDSAMYLCASSLVRYGYTFGSGTRLTVV.

The chain carries TRBV6-1 and TRBJ1-5; D is unclear. CDR1 is MNHNS and CDR2 is SASEGT in the germline V gene. This CDR3 comprises 13 residues. The V end lost 4 bases, the J end lost 4 bases, and 8 bases lay between the germline ends. The CDR3 DNA reads TGTGCCAGCAGTGTCAGCGATAATCAGCCCCAGCATTTT. Translation gives CASSVSDNQPQHF.

This chain uses TRBV15 with TRBJ2-5, with D possibly matching TRBD1 (5 bases). CDR1 is LNHNV, CDR2 YYDKDF, per germline (reference sequence). The CDR3 length is 15 residues. V was trimmed by 4 bases and J by 9 bases, leaving 21 bases between them. The CDR3 protein is CATSTLGRPQAAQYF. The CDR3 coding sequence is TGTGCCACCAGCACCCTGGGGCGCCCCCAGGCAGCCCAGTACTTC. Full variable domain (missing parts from reference TRBV15 and TRBJ2-5): DAMVIQNPRYQVTQFGKPVTLSCSQTLNHNVMYWYQQKSSQAPKLLFHYYDKDFNNEADTPDNFQSRRPNTSFCFLDIRSPGLGDTAMYLCATSTLGRPQAAQYFGPGTRLLVL.

V gene TRBV5-1 combines with J gene TRBJ1-2; D might be TRBD1 (6 bases). The CDR3 is 15 residues long. Germline CDR1 and CDR2: SGHRS and YFSETQ. Trimming cost V 3 bases and J 1 base, with 13 bases left between them. The CDR3 coding sequence is TGCGCCAGCAGCTCTCAATTACAGGGTAACTATGGCTACACCTTC. Translating it yields CASSSQLQGNYGYTF.

The chain recombines TRBV28 with TRBJ1-1; no clear D. This CDR3 contains 14 residues. Trimming stripped 6 bases from V and 3 bases from J, with 14 bases between. Germline assignment: CDR1 MDHEN and CDR2 SYDVKM. The CDR3 DNA follows: TGTGCCAGCAGGAAATCTACAGTGCACACTGAAGCTTTCTTT. Its translation is CASRKSTVHTEAFF.

This clone has a handful of counts. V is TRBV4-2 and J is TRBJ2-5, with unresolved D. Trimming pared 1 base from V and 1 base from J, leaving 7 bases between. This CDR3 has 14 residues. Germline V gene data show CDR1 as LGHNA and CDR2 as YNFKEQ. CDR3 bases: TGTGCCAGCAGCCAAGTCGACACCCAAGAGACCCAGTACTTC. Translated, it gives CASSQVDTQETQYF.

This sequence joins TRBV5-6 and TRBJ1-2; no firm D call. The CDR3 has 11 amino acids. Germline assignment: CDR1 SGHDT and CDR2 YYEEEE. V dropped 4 bases and J dropped 7 bases, with 8 bases sitting between them. The CDR3 reads CASSLRGGYTF. As DNA, the CDR3 is TGTGCCAGCAGCCTTCGGGGTGGCTACACCTTC.

The chain employs TRBV15 and TRBJ2-7; 10 nucleotides align to TRBD1. The ends lost 3 bases at V and 7 bases at J; junction bases unmatched: 9. The CDR3 runs to 15 residues. CDR1 is LNHNV, CDR2 YYDKDF, per germline (reference sequence). The CDR3 nucleotides are TGTGCCACCAGCAGGGGACAGGGGACGTCCTGGGAGCAGTACTTC. It codes for CATSRGQGTSWEQYF.

The rearrangement links TRBV6-4 to TRBJ2-3; 9 bases fit TRBD1. This CDR3 is 15 amino acids long. Germline V gives CDR1 MRHNA, CDR2 SNTAGT. With 2 bases clipped from V and 7 bases from J, the junction kept 7 bases outside the gene matches. As DNA, the CDR3 is TGTGCCAGCAGTGACGGGGGGACAGGGCCCTATACGCAGTATTTT. Translating it yields CASSDGGTGPYTQYF.

The rearrangement links TRBV10-2 to TRBJ1-1; 9 nucleotides agree with TRBD1. The ends lost 7 bases at V and 4 bases at J; junction bases unmatched: 4. The CDR3 is made up of 13 amino acids. Per the germline V gene, CDR1 is WSHSY and CDR2 is SAAADI. The CDR3 DNA follows: TGCGCCAGCAAGGGACAGGGATTCACTGAAGCTTTCTTT. Residues: CASKGQGFTEAFF.

This chain connects TRBV6-5 to TRBJ1-5; no clear D. V was pared by 7 bases and J by 1 base, with 14 bases between. The CDR3 totals 15 residues. From germline, CDR1 is MNHEY and CDR2 SVGAGI. This CDR3 reads CASKAGRLSNQPQHF. CDR3 bases: TGTGCCAGCAAAGCAGGCCGCTTAAGCAATCAGCCCCAGCATTTT.

This sequence joins TRBV5-1 and TRBJ2-5, with 10 nucleotides matching TRBD2. Germline V gives CDR1 SGHRS, CDR2 YFSETQ. The CDR3 is made up of 15 amino acids. V lost 0 bases, J lost 3 bases, and 2 bases stayed unmatched. CDR3: CASSLDLAGEETQYF. The CDR3 nucleotides are TGCGCCAGCAGCTTGGATCTAGCGGGGGAAGAGACCCAGTACTTC.

The chain links TRBV4-1 to TRBJ1-1; unclear D gene. This CDR3 is 13 amino acids long. The V end was cut by 6 bases, the J end by 0 bases, with 8 bases between. Germline V gives CDR1 MGHRA, CDR2 YSYEKL. The CDR3 DNA reads as TGCGCCAGCAGTGACAAGCTGAACACTGAAGCTTTCTTT. Translated, it gives CASSDKLNTEAFF.

V usage is TRBV25-1 and J usage is TRBJ2-2, with 8 bases lining up with TRBD2. This CDR3 has 16 residues. V was pared by 1 base and J by 4 bases, with 5 bases of the junction left unmatched. CDR1 and CDR2 from the germline V gene are MGHDK and SYGVNS. The CDR3 region is CASSESGGASTGELFF. CDR3 nucleotide sequence: TGTGCCAGCAGTGAATCGGGGGGGGCCTCCACCGGGGAGCTGTTTTTT.

The chain combines TRBV5-6 with TRBJ2-5; a weak D match, TRBD2 (5 bases). The CDR3 totals 16 residues. Germline V gene sequence: CDR1 SGHDT, CDR2 YYEEEE. Deletions cut 4 bases from V and 7 bases from J, with 23 bases between. DNA of the CDR3: TGTGCCAGCAGCAATTCGTTTAACCCAACTCGGGGGACCCAGTACTTC. Its protein product is CASSNSFNPTRGTQYF.

The chain couples TRBV5-1 to TRBJ1-4; 8 positions match TRBD1. Germline CDR1 reads SGHRS; CDR2 reads YFSETQ. The J segment lost 5 bases and the V segment lost 2 bases, leaving 5 bases of the junction unmatched. This CDR3 contains 15 residues. CDR3 sequence (DNA): TGCGCCAGCAGCTTCGAGACAGGGGCCAATGAAAAACTGTTTTTT. Its translation is CASSFETGANEKLFF.

This clone occurred a few times. The rearrangement links TRBV7-9 to TRBJ1-2; D is uncertain. Per the germline V gene, CDR1 is SEHNR and CDR2 is FQNEAQ (reference sequence). This CDR3 comprises 13 residues. V was trimmed by 2 bases and J by 3 bases, leaving 7 bases between them. CDR3 residues: CASSLRGDYGYTF. CDR3 nucleotide sequence: TGTGCCAGCAGCTTACGGGGTGACTATGGCTACACCTTC.

V usage is TRBV28 and J usage is TRBJ1-5, with D perhaps matching TRBD1 (6 bases). Germline values: CDR1 MDHEN, CDR2 SYDVKM. Deletions cut 7 bases from V and 3 bases from J, with 10 bases between. This CDR3 contains 13 residues. Written as DNA, the CDR3 is TGTGCCAGCACCGGGGACATCAATCAGCCCCAGCATTTT. It specifies CASTGDINQPQHF. Supplemented by reference TRBV28 and TRBJ1-5, the full variable domain reads DVKVTQSSRYLVKRTGEKVFLECVQDMDHENMFWYRQDPGLGLRLIYFSYDVKMKEKGDIPEGYSVSREKKERFSLILESASTNQTSMYLCASTGDINQPQHFGDGTRLSIL.